The sequence of this T cell receptor beta chain was determined in a study of cytomegalovirus exposure and HLA in healthy donors (TCRdb year 2017). With respect to the entire study: According to an earlier analysis of 587 of the donors, some 180 million T cells yielded 117 million unique TCR beta sequences and approximately 280 Gb of sequence data. An early release that covered fewer than 750 HLA-typed donors contained approximately 290 gigabases of sequencing data and 75 million to 100 million unique TCR sequences. Of the roughly 420 genotyped donors, less than 90% were placed in the genetic ancestry cluster associated with self-reported Caucasian donors. The aim of the study was to test whether cataloging public T cell receptors could identify signatures of past pathogen exposure. The T cell repertoires of 700 or so subjects were profiled by immunosequencing and related to cytomegalovirus serostatus. A separate validation cohort of roughly 130 different subjects was used in addition to the approximately 700-subject first cohort. The study combined high-throughput TCR immunosequencing, statistical association of individual TCRs with disease status, and machine learning to predict cytomegalovirus infection status. A later analysis re-analyzed previously published TCR beta repertoires from hundreds of donors and added high-resolution HLA genotyping to study TCR occurrence patterns. Rather than drawing on any new phenotypic data, the later analysis identified candidate immune exposures from TCR beta sequences and the way those sequences occurred across donors. An earlier analysis of roughly 580 of the donors used high-throughput TCR beta sequencing to judge whether each TCR beta V gene segment behaved as functional or pseudogenic. Donor age, sex, ethnicity and CMV serostatus were collected together with the repertoire data. A later genetic analysis took genome-wide SNP genotypes for about 55% of the 666 donors and used that subset as a discovery cohort. Every discovery cohort repertoire had been produced on one sequencing platform. HLA typing included class I and class II loci at four-digit resolution. Typing coverage varied by locus: 629-630 donors for A, B, C, DRB1 and DQB1; roughly 510 for DQA1; over 600 for DPA1; approximately 490 for DPB1. About 5 DR-DQ haplotypes were handled as single units for association and clustering, since linkage in the cohort was strong. Among a few hundred genotyped donors of the cohort, an average of around 240,000 unique TCR beta nucleotide sequences were sequenced per donor, about a sixth of them non-productive.

The cohort consisted of 600 or so healthy bone marrow donors. All cohort members were sampled while nominally healthy, although unrecorded immune exposures were likely present. The donor was CMV seronegative and belonged to the group of 352 seronegative cohort members. A peripheral blood sample was collected from each donor, and TCR beta sequencing was performed on peripheral blood mononuclear cells. Genomic DNA extraction from the blood cell samples was performed with the Qiagen DNeasy Blood Extraction Kit. The germline V gene encodes CDR1 LNHDA and CDR2 SQIVND (reference sequence). The CDR3 has 11 amino acids, counting the end cysteine and phenylalanine. Only the CDR3 portion is preserved as DNA: 33 bases, with reading frame beginning at the first base. The junction shows trimming of 4 bases on V and 9 bases on J, plus 7 bases between the germline ends. Results and caveats for the whole study, not just this receptor: According to a later analysis, TCR association rates differed among HLA loci, with DRB1 alleles showing the most associated TCRs and HLA-C alleles showing the fewest. When HLA alleles, especially DR and DQ, strongly co-occurred, attributing TCR associations to individual alleles was difficult. A cluster of highly shared sequence variants was judged likely to represent a technical artifact of the sequencing pipeline. In a later analysis, HLA-associated TCR beta chains were found to be more clonally expanded and to have lower generation probabilities than equally common non-associated chains. According to a later analysis, most CMV-associated TCR beta chains appeared to be HLA-restricted, and the HLA associations seemed to be driven largely by CMV exposure. The study listed 164 TCR beta chains as associated with cytomegalovirus. At a false discovery rate of 0.05, a later analysis linked approximately 18,000 TCR beta sequences to specific HLA alleles. Most TCR sequences were seen in very few donors, while some public TCRs were found in many individuals. For the cohort, immune exposure information was limited to CMV serostatus. In this cohort, only TCR beta chains were sequenced, and detectable features were limited by the absence of alpha or paired-chain data. Because the 87-base-pair reads could not distinguish some IMGT-functional V segments, including TRBV6-2 and TRBV6-3, those segments were excluded. Presence/absence analyses assumed roughly uniform sequencing depth across donors, an assumption that may not hold. Because counts were too low, 15 or so rarely observed V segments, including chromosome 9 orphons, were excluded from the earlier analysis of some 540 of the donors. The classifier was reported to diagnose cytomegalovirus status with high specificity and sensitivity in both the original and validation cohorts. Linkage disequilibrium might explain the correlated functional status among segregating V segments, but an unknown experimental factor could not be ruled out. A few of the identified cytomegalovirus-associated TCR beta chains were confirmed in vitro to be specific for cytomegalovirus antigens. Because HLA typing was unavailable for some donors at each locus, only the typed subset was used in association tests. Broadly in line with IMGT annotations, most TCR beta V segments showed up in productive rearrangements about 87% or about 30% of the time in an earlier analysis of under 700 of the donors. V-gene and J-gene trimming of TCR beta chains was associated with a missense DCLRE1C variant in a later genetic analysis, and the association was replicated in an independent cohort. In a later analysis, several top co-occurrence clusters were reported to appear linked to parvovirus B19, influenza, CMV and Epstein-Barr virus. A further reported finding was that TCR beta sequences accurately predicted the HLA-A and HLA-B alleles for most subjects in the first cohort. The authors suggested that the approach could potentially be extended to other disease states and immunological phenotypes. In a later genetic analysis, fewer N-insertions in productive TCRs were reported among donors in an Asian-associated ancestry cluster than the approximately 670-donor mean.

The method was the immunoSEQ multiplex PCR assay. For the multiplex PCR, a mixture combining 60 forward primers for TCR Vbeta segments and 13 reverse primers for TCR Jbeta segments was used. Amplification of the CDR3 region of rearranged TCR beta genes was performed with a multiplex PCR assay on genomic DNA. The Illumina HiSeq System was used to sequence the amplified TCR beta libraries as 87-base-pair reads. The authors' pipeline ran thus. A later analysis counted about 80 million unique TCR beta chains across the 666 repertoires, and some 11 million of these chains were shared by at least two donors. To remove PCR and sequencing errors, raw reads were error-corrected and collapsed into unique sequences using a nearest-neighbor algorithm that merged closely related sequences. To assign V, D and J gene segments, CDR3 sequences were aligned to IMGT reference sequences. For a sequence to be retained, at least a six-nucleotide match to both a V gene segment and a J gene segment was required. A rearrangement counted as productive if the CDR3 had no stop codons and remained in frame with V and J, and every other rearrangement counted as non-productive. CDR3 was defined according to IMGT convention as the region running from the second conserved V-encoded cysteine to the conserved J-encoded phenylalanine. The earlier analysis of around 640 of the donors excluded sequences that lacked an unambiguous match to a single V gene segment. An earlier analysis of some 610 of the donors called V segments functional above 56.7% productive rearrangements and segregating when the between-donor standard deviation exceeded 5%. To diagnose cytomegalovirus status from the catalog of TCR beta chain sequences, a statistical classification framework was built. A later analysis assigned V and J genes by comparing TCR nucleotide sequences with IMGT/GENE-DB human TR gene sequences. In a later analysis, CDR3 sequences and most-parsimonious VDJ recombination scenarios were assigned using the TCRdist pipeline. In a later analysis, each TCR beta chain was defined by its CDR3 amino acid sequence together with its V-gene family, and reads lacking a unique V-gene family were excluded. To address suspected cross-contamination and a sequencing artifact, a later analysis removed around 600 highly shared, low-generation-probability nucleotide sequences. For each public chain, a later analysis derived a clonal expansion index from normalized ranks of inferred template counts within each repertoire. A later analysis computed generation probabilities with a VDJ recombination model fitted to out-of-frame rearrangements, and checked the results against IGoR. Hypergeometric tests were used in a later analysis to score TCR-TCR, TCR-HLA and TCR-CMV co-occurrence, with a repertoire-size bias correction applied to the TCR pairs. False discovery rates were estimated in a later analysis by permuting HLA or CMV assignments 20 times. A later analysis grouped co-occurring TCRs with DBSCAN, adding TCRdist sequence similarity when clustering within HLA-allele-positive subsets. Repertoires with fewer than 30,000 or more than 120,000 public chains, plus five repertoires with anomalous nucleotide sharing, were excluded from co-occurrence clustering. The source is immuneACCESS, and TCRdb retained only in-frame sequences with V and J called. Part of the clones is not carried over; for the studies checked, unresolved V genes explain less than half of this, and the remainder is unexplained. That table gives V, J and clone size, and the DNA gave D and trimming. The sample yields under 80,000 clones; over 60% were counted once. The ten largest account for 5% to 6.5% of the sample.

Concerning this clone itself: Its antigen is currently not known. No quality values exist for individual bases; no much larger clone is one base distant.

Recombination joined TRBV19 with TRBJ2-1; no D gene call is confident. The origin of this receptor is a woman younger than 45 in good health and CMV-seronegative. Sequenced material: PBMCs. This receptor carries the CDR3 CASSTRSEQFF. At the DNA level, the sequence is TGTGCCAGTAGTACTAGGAGTGAGCAGTTCTTC.